Following are 26 T cell receptor beta chains from one sample sequenced in a study of Ad26.COV2.S vaccination and SARS-CoV-2 variants. Treatment described: some 19 received Ad26.COV2.S at low or high dose, single or two shots; several received placebo; per-sample allocation not given. Collection of samples fell on day 63 after the first vaccine or placebo injection. Libraries were prepared by immunoSEQ multiplex PCR; TCRdb keeps only in-frame clonotypes and omits some of them. The sample has about 480,000 clones, approximately 90% seen once. The sequences come from peripheral blood, collected in a trial of Ad26.COV2.S vaccine versus placebo. The receptors originated from a person aged 18 to 59 who received the Ad26.COV2.S COVID-19 vaccine or a placebo.

The chain carries TRBV7-2 and TRBJ1-3; D is ambiguous. The CDR3 length is 14 residues. CDR1 is SGHTA and CDR2 is FQGNSA in the germline V gene. V dropped 1 base and J dropped 3 bases, with 7 bases sitting between them. This CDR3 is CASSLDFYGNTIYF. In DNA form, the CDR3 reads TGTGCCAGCAGCTTAGACTTTTATGGAAACACCATATATTTT.

The rearrangement uses TRBV18 and TRBJ2-2; D is undetermined. The length of the CDR3 is 12 residues. Trimming shortened V by 1 base and J by 8 bases, and 5 bases separated the two germline ends. Germline V gene sequence: CDR1 KGHSH, CDR2 LQKENI. The CDR3 reads CASSPRIGELFF. DNA for the CDR3: TGTGCCAGCTCACCACGAATTGGGGAGCTGTTTTTT.

The genes are TRBV27 and TRBJ2-5; D remains unclear. In germline, CDR1 is MNHEY, CDR2 SMNVEV (reference sequence). The V end lost 8 bases, the J end lost 1 base, and 11 bases lay between the germline ends. There are 13 residues in the CDR3. The CDR3 DNA sequence: TGTGCCAGCCGGCCCTGGGGCCAAGAGACCCAGTACTTC. This encodes CASRPWGQETQYF.

This chain uses TRBV7-9 with TRBJ2-6; 8 nucleotides line up with TRBD1. The CDR3 loop spans 16 amino acids. Germline loops: CDR1 SEHNR, CDR2 FQNEAQ (reference sequence). V gave up 6 bases and J gave up 4 bases; unmatched junction bases: 8. CDR3 region: CASRDTGGLGANVLTF. The CDR3 DNA sequence: TGTGCCAGCAGGGATACAGGGGGATTAGGGGCCAACGTCCTGACTTTC.

The chain couples TRBV11-3 to TRBJ2-3; D is unresolved. CDR1 is SGHNT, CDR2 YENEEA, per germline. The CDR3 consists of 14 residues. Trimming left V 4 bases short and J 0 bases short, with 8 bases between. The CDR3 loop is CASSSGYSTDTQYF. CDR3 DNA: TGTGCCAGCAGCTCCGGCTATAGCACAGATACGCAGTATTTT.

CDR3 DNA sequence: TGTGCCAGCAGGACCGGGACTAGTTTTCATGAGCAGTTCTTC. This sequence encodes CASRTGTSFHEQFF. The rearrangement links TRBV2 to TRBJ2-1, with TRBD2 matching 8 bases. Germline CDR1 SNHLY, CDR2 FYNNEI. With 6 bases clipped from V and 8 bases from J, the junction kept 9 bases outside the gene matches. CDR3 length: 14 residues.

V gene TRBV5-6 combines with J gene TRBJ1-2, with D unclear. The CDR3 length is 13 residues. Germline V gene sequence: CDR1 SGHDT, CDR2 YYEEEE. The germline V and J ends were trimmed by 4 bases and 2 bases, with 9 bases remaining between them. CDR3 DNA: TGTGCCAGCAGCCCTCGACGGAACTATGGCTACACCTTC. This sequence encodes CASSPRRNYGYTF.

The chain recombines TRBV28 with TRBJ2-7, with a possible D match to TRBD2 (5 bases). The V gene's germline CDR1 is MDHEN and CDR2 SYDVKM. The V end was cut by 3 bases, the J end by 0 bases, with 12 bases between. The CDR3 runs 15 residues. The CDR3 protein is CASSFPMGSSYEQYF. CDR3 DNA: TGTGCCAGCAGTTTTCCCATGGGGAGCTCCTACGAGCAGTACTTC.

The chain uses TRBV28 and TRBJ1-1; TRBD1 aligns across 8 bases. The ends lost 6 bases at V and 5 bases at J; junction bases unmatched: 11. Germline assignment: CDR1 MDHEN and CDR2 SYDVKM. The CDR3 consists of 15 residues. CDR3 DNA: TGTGCCAGCAGGACAGGGGCCATGGATAGGACTGAAGCTTTCTTT. Translating gives CASRTGAMDRTEAFF.

This rearrangement joins TRBV27 to TRBJ2-7; TRBD1 might be the D (5 bases). CDR3 length: 16 residues. The germline V gene encodes CDR1 MNHEY and CDR2 SMNVEV (reference sequence). V lost 1 base to trimming and J lost 0 bases, with 13 bases between them. Here the CDR3 reads CASSLFPGHPSYEQYF. The CDR3 nucleotides are TGTGCCAGCAGTTTATTTCCAGGACACCCCTCCTACGAGCAGTACTTC.

CDR3 amino acids: CASRREGLYEQYF. The DNA of the CDR3 is TGTGCCAGCCGTCGGGAGGGACTCTACGAGCAGTACTTC. The V call is TRBV28, the J call TRBJ2-7; TRBD2 aligns across 8 bases. V was pared by 8 bases and J by 3 bases, with 6 bases of the junction left unmatched. The CDR3 is made up of 13 amino acids. CDR1 is MDHEN, CDR2 SYDVKM, per germline.

The chain combines TRBV5-4 with TRBJ2-1; tentative D call: TRBD2 (5 bases). V lost 1 base and J lost 1, with 9 bases in between. Germline-derived CDR1 and CDR2 are SGHNT and YYREEE (reference sequence). The CDR3 sequence is 15 residues long. The CDR3 coding sequence is TGTGCCAGCAGCTTGCTCCGCGGGTCCTACAATGAGCAGTTCTTC. Protein product: CASSLLRGSYNEQFF.

Ten or more counts support this clone. This chain joins TRBV2 and TRBJ2-2, with 10 bases that match TRBD2. The germline gives CDR1 SNHLY, CDR2 FYNNEI. After removal of 5 bases from V and 7 bases from J, the junction contained 7 bases not matched to a gene. The CDR3 contains 15 residues. CDR3 residues: CASSLIAGGSGELFF. The CDR3 DNA sequence: TGTGCCAGCAGTCTAATAGCGGGAGGAAGCGGGGAGCTGTTTTTT.

This clone was recorded at least ten times. In the same sample, other DNA sequences code for this CDR3. The chain carries TRBV30 and TRBJ1-1, with unresolved D. V lost 0 bases and J 6 bases, leaving 8 bases between the germline ends. Germline CDR1 is GTSNPN and CDR2 is SVGIG (reference sequence). This CDR3 contains 12 residues. DNA of the CDR3: TGTGCCTGGAGTGTCCGGGGTCCTGAAGCTTTCTTT. Its translation is CAWSVRGPEAFF.

This sequence joins TRBV11-3 and TRBJ2-1; 9 nucleotides align to TRBD2. Germline V lookup: CDR1 SGHNT, CDR2 YENEEA. This CDR3 spans 14 amino acids. V lost 2 bases, J lost 10 bases, and 6 bases stayed unmatched. CDR3 nucleotides: TGTGCCAGCAGCTTACTAGCGGGATCTGGGGAGCAGTTCTTC. It codes for CASSLLAGSGEQFF.

The chain employs TRBV28 and TRBJ2-1, with D perhaps being TRBD1 or TRBD2 (5 bases each). CDR1 and CDR2 (germline): MDHEN, SYDVKM. V gave up 10 bases and J gave up 0 bases, with 16 bases separating them. The CDR3 is 15 amino acids. CDR3 sequence: CATNSGASSYNEQFF. The CDR3 DNA follows: TGTGCCACCAACTCCGGGGCGAGCTCCTACAATGAGCAGTTCTTC.

The chain carries TRBV3-1 (or the pseudogene TRBV3-2) and TRBJ2-1; D unresolved. Between the trimmed V and J ends, which lost 6 bases and 4 bases, there was a span of 16 bases. CDR3 length: 15 amino acids. The germline CDR1 and CDR2 sequences are LGHDT and YNNKEL (reference sequence). The CDR3 spells CASRQTPAVYNEQFF. In DNA form, the CDR3 reads TGTGCCAGCAGGCAGACACCCGCCGTATACAATGAGCAGTTCTTC.

A note on this clone: The same CDR3 is also encoded by other DNA sequences in this sample. V is TRBV5-1 and J is TRBJ2-7, with TRBD2 identical over 7 bases. The CDR3 contains 14 residues. After removal of 0 bases from V and 2 bases from J, the junction contained 2 bases not matched to a gene. Germline V CDR1 and CDR2: SGHRS, YFSETQ. In DNA form, the CDR3 reads TGCGCCAGCAGCTTGGCTGCGGGGGCCTACGAGCAGTACTTC. This translates into CASSLAAGAYEQYF.

The V call is TRBV27, the J call TRBJ1-3; no definite D call. The CDR3 totals 13 residues. Germline assignment: CDR1 MNHEY and CDR2 SMNVEV (reference sequence). V lost 5 bases to trimming and J lost 1 base, with 6 bases between them. CDR3 in DNA: TGTGCCAGCAGTCGAGGATCTGGAAACACCATATATTTT. Translation: CASSRGSGNTIYF.

The genes are TRBV30 and TRBJ1-2, with a tentative D call TRBD1 (6 bases). Germline loops: CDR1 GTSNPN, CDR2 SVGIG (reference sequence). V lost 4 bases, J lost 7 bases, and 10 bases lay in between. The CDR3 extends over 11 amino acids. CDR3 nucleotides: TGTGCCTGGACCGGGGGGCTTGGCTACACCTTC. Protein: CAWTGGLGYTF.

The rearrangement links TRBV6-2 or TRBV6-3 to TRBJ1-2; no firm D call. V dropped 2 bases and J dropped 4 bases, with 11 bases sitting between them. The CDR3 has 14 residues. Germline lookup yields CDR1 MNHEY and CDR2 SVGEGT. CDR3 bases: TGTGCCAGCAGTTACATGAGGACGGTCTATGGCTACACCTTC. As protein: CASSYMRTVYGYTF.

The chain is built from TRBV12-3 or TRBV12-4 and TRBJ1-5; D not resolved. V lost 6 bases, J lost 3 bases, and 9 bases lay in between. CDR3 length equals 13 residues. The DNA of the CDR3 is TGTGCCAGCAGCCCAGAGGTCAATCAGCCCCAGCATTTT. This encodes CASSPEVNQPQHF.

This chain connects TRBV6-1 to TRBJ2-1, with 10 nucleotides matching TRBD2. The CDR3 has 17 amino acids. The germline gives CDR1 MNHNS, CDR2 SASEGT. V dropped 4 bases and J dropped 0; count of bases not matched to a gene: 6. The CDR3 spells CASSGLAGSSSYNEQFF. CDR3 coding DNA: TGTGCCAGCAGTGGACTAGCGGGCTCGAGCTCCTACAATGAGCAGTTCTTC.

The V call is TRBV5-5, the J call TRBJ2-1, with a possible D match to TRBD1 (6 bases). Germline V gene lookup returns CDR1 SGHKS and CDR2 YYEKEE (reference sequence). The CDR3 contains 15 residues. The V gene lost 2 bases and the J gene lost 7 bases, with 16 bases spanning the gap. This CDR3 reads CASSFSAGAGNEQFF. CDR3 coding DNA: TGTGCCAGCAGCTTCTCGGCAGGGGCTGGGAATGAGCAGTTCTTC.

The chain couples TRBV11-2 to TRBJ2-5; weak D call: TRBD2 (5 bases). The CDR3 spans 15 residues. Trimming took 5 bases from V and 3 from J, leaving 16 bases between them. The germline gives CDR1 SGHAT, CDR2 FQNNGV. The CDR3 here is CASSPRGVFKETQYF. The CDR3 nucleotides read TGTGCCAGCAGCCCCCGGGGTGTATTCAAAGAGACCCAGTACTTC.

This clone came up once. The rearrangement joins TRBV30 to TRBJ1-2; 8 bases match TRBD1. The CDR3 runs to 12 residues. Unmatched junction bases numbered 6, after V lost 8 bases and J lost 4 bases. Germline-derived CDR1 and CDR2 are GTSNPN and SVGIG (reference sequence). The CDR3 bases are TGTGCCAGCGGACAGGGCGGCTATGGCTACACCTTC. Encoded protein: CASGQGGYGYTF.